A selection of T cell receptor beta chains follows, all from one sample in a study of shared clonotypes between healthy human individuals. Profiling relied on immunoSEQ multiplex PCR, and the TCRdb table lists in-frame clones only, not all of them. The sample lists 550,000 to 750,000 clones, over 95% occurring once. Sequencing was carried out using naive CD8+ T cells sorted from blood. The receptors derive from a woman aged 25 to 39 in good health. Both conserved end residues are part of each CDR3.

j_call,v_call,cdr3_aa
TRBJ2-3,TRBV28,CASSLQVDTQYF
TRBJ2-7,TRBV28,CASSFSLPHSYEQYF
TRBJ1-3,TRBV2,CASREGQSGNTIYF
TRBJ2-1,TRBV4-1,CASSQGQSELINEQFF
TRBJ2-2,TRBV5-4,CASSFDGGELFF
TRBJ2-7,TRBV10-1,CASSDGPAYEQYF
TRBJ2-7,TRBV2,CASSLGSEGFDYEQYF
TRBJ2-3,TRBV6-5,CASMGRVEDTQYF
TRBJ2-2,TRBV9,CASSVTGTPDGELFF
TRBJ2-3,TRBV6-5,CASSYHSGASTDTQYF
TRBJ2-7,TRBV5-5,CASTEQGSSYEQYF
TRBJ2-5,TRBV27,CASSPGTSGRETQYF
TRBJ2-7,TRBV9,CASSTNSYEQYF
TRBJ2-5,TRBV13,CASTRPGKETQYF
TRBJ2-7,TRBV6-6,CATANTSGAYEQYF
TRBJ1-3,TRBV5-5,CASSLDGAPGNTIYF
TRBJ2-1,TRBV28,CASSLGVGLYEQFF
TRBJ1-4,TRBV7-8,CASSFQGSPTNEKLFF
TRBJ2-1,TRBV5-6,CASSLGPSGRPNEQFF
TRBJ2-7,TRBV5-5,CASSSGGRKYF
TRBJ2-7,TRBV9,CASSVDPGTSGRNEQYF
TRBJ2-3,TRBV10-1,CASSDPVSGGTDTQYF